A single sample gave rise to the 20 T cell receptor beta chains below, sequenced in a study of cytomegalovirus exposure and HLA in healthy donors. The PCR was carried out with 60 Vbeta primers and 13 Jbeta primers. Only in-frame clones appear in the TCRdb table, and some are missing; sequencing was by immunoSEQ multiplex PCR. Of over 110,000 clones listed, under 90% were seen once; the top ten hold approximately 2.4%. Input material: PBMCs. These receptors were collected from a male donor in good health and CMV-seronegative.

The CDR3 here is CASSLGYRGKSNQPQHF. CDR3 in DNA: TGTGCCAGCAGCTTAGGTTACAGGGGCAAGAGCAATCAGCCCCAGCATTTT. J is TRBJ1-5 and V is TRBV7-8; 7 nucleotides align to TRBD1. This CDR3 spans 17 amino acids. V shed 1 base and J 1 base; nucleotides not matched to a gene: 7. Germline lookup yields CDR1 SGHVS and CDR2 FQNEAQ.

The V and J genes are TRBV25-1 and TRBJ2-7; D may be TRBD2 (5 bases). Trimming pared 1 base from V and 6 bases from J, leaving 10 bases between. In germline, CDR1 is MGHDK, CDR2 SYGVNS. The CDR3 loop spans 13 amino acids. The DNA for the CDR3 is TGTGCCAGCAGTGAATCTCTAGCAGCCGAGCAGTACTTC. Translation: CASSESLAAEQYF.

CDR3 nucleotides: TGTGCCAGTAGTTCCTCCAGCAATCAGCCCCAGCATTTT. Amino acid sequence: CASSSSSNQPQHF. J is TRBJ1-5 and V is TRBV19; D remains unclear. V was pared by 5 bases and J by 1 base, with 6 bases between. The germline V gene encodes CDR1 LNHDA and CDR2 SQIVND (reference sequence). The CDR3 contains 13 residues.

The rearrangement links TRBV29-1 to TRBJ2-2, with no clear D. Germline V CDR1 and CDR2: SQVTM, ANQGSEA. Trimming removed 5 bases from V and 5 bases from J, with 9 bases in between. The CDR3 loop spans 12 amino acids. The CDR3 spells CSVLAATGELFF. As DNA, the CDR3 is TGCAGCGTTTTAGCAGCGACCGGGGAGCTGTTTTTT.

The V and J genes are TRBV27 and TRBJ2-5; D might be TRBD1 (6 bases). Germline assignment: CDR1 MNHEY and CDR2 SMNVEV (reference sequence). This CDR3 contains 14 residues. Trimming removed 2 bases from V and 1 base from J, with 8 bases in between. CDR3 residues: CASSLRGSQETQYF. The CDR3 DNA sequence: TGTGCCAGCAGTTTAAGGGGGTCCCAAGAGACCCAGTACTTC.

The chain is built from TRBV27 and TRBJ2-5; D possibly corresponds to TRBD1 (6 bases). With the DNA end fitting TRBJ2-7 better, the J assignment may be wrong. The CDR3 is 12 residues long. Per germline, CDR1 MNHEY and CDR2 SMNVEV (reference sequence). CDR3 loop: CASSSTGYEQYF. The CDR3 DNA follows: TGTGCCAGCAGTTCTACAGGGTACGAGCAGTACTTC.

The chain is built from TRBV7-8 and TRBJ2-3; the match to TRBD1 covers 8 bases. Trimming cost V 7 bases and J 1 base; bases outside gene matches: 7. Per germline, CDR1 SGHVS and CDR2 FQNEAQ. The CDR3 covers 15 residues. CDR3 sequence reads: CASTQQGQGTDTQYF. In nucleotides, the CDR3 is TGTGCCAGCACCCAACAGGGACAGGGCACAGATACGCAGTATTTT.

V is TRBV28 and J is TRBJ1-5; no firm D call. CDR3 size: 12 residues. Per germline, CDR1 MDHEN and CDR2 SYDVKM. V was trimmed by 6 bases and J by 9 bases, leaving 12 bases between them. The CDR3: CASSPASWPQHF. DNA of the CDR3: TGTGCCAGCAGCCCTGCCAGTTGGCCCCAGCATTTT.

V gene TRBV2 combines with J gene TRBJ1-1, with 9 bases matching TRBD1. Germline CDR1 and CDR2: SNHLY and FYNNEI. Trimming at V came to 3 bases and at J to 9 bases, leaving 5 bases not matched to a gene. The CDR3 length is 13 residues. This CDR3 is CASSEGQGLKAFF. Here the CDR3 DNA reads TGTGCCAGCAGTGAGGGACAGGGCCTTAAAGCTTTCTTT.

This clone was recorded a few times. This chain joins TRBV4-1 and TRBJ2-7; TRBD1 matches 9 bases. The CDR3 contains 13 residues. Germline V gene sequence: CDR1 MGHRA, CDR2 YSYEKL. V lost 5 bases to trimming and J lost 1 base; unmatched junction nucleotides: 0. CDR3 sequence: CASSGTGSYEQYF. CDR3 coding DNA: TGCGCCAGCAGCGGGACAGGGTCCTACGAGCAGTACTTC.

This chain joins TRBV6-6 and TRBJ1-2; 9 nucleotides agree with TRBD1. The CDR3 is 14 amino acids. Per the germline V gene, CDR1 is MNHNY and CDR2 is SVGAGI (reference sequence). Trimming cost V 6 bases and J 4 bases; bases outside gene matches: 6. The CDR3 loop reads CASSPRTGVYGYTF. CDR3 sequence (DNA): TGTGCCAGCAGCCCGAGGACAGGGGTCTATGGCTACACCTTC.

In its sample, this clone was seen a few times. The CDR3 protein is CAISESSGASYEQYF. The CDR3 DNA reads TGTGCCATCAGTGAGTCAAGCGGGGCCTCCTACGAGCAGTACTTC. This chain links TRBV10-3 with TRBJ2-5, with 7 nucleotides matching TRBD2. Near its end, the DNA agrees better with TRBJ2-7, so the J call may be wrong. Germline loops: CDR1 ENHRY, CDR2 SYGVKD. The CDR3 is made up of 15 amino acids.

The CDR3 loop reads CASSSGTAYSYEQYF. DNA of the CDR3: TGTGCCAGCAGTTCCGGGACAGCCTACTCCTACGAGCAGTACTTC. The chain uses TRBV21-1 and TRBJ2-7; the tabulated D call, TRBD1, remains unverified against the DNA. TRBV21-1 has pseudogene status. This CDR3 comprises 15 residues.

The rearrangement links TRBV7-2 to TRBJ2-3, with TRBD1 as a possible D gene (5 bases). The CDR3 is 15 residues long. Germline CDR1 is SGHTA and CDR2 is FQGNSA. Trimming left V 2 bases short and J 6 bases short, with 15 bases between. In nucleotides, the CDR3 is TGTGCCAGCAGCTTATCAGGGCCAACCGGGGATACGCAGTATTTT. Translated: CASSLSGPTGDTQYF.

The V gene is TRBV30, the J gene TRBJ2-5; D is unresolved. Trimming took 2 bases from V and 5 from J, leaving 9 bases between them. Per germline, CDR1 GTSNPN and CDR2 SVGIG (reference sequence). The CDR3 has 12 residues. DNA for the CDR3: TGTGCCTGGAGTCTGGCCGGGGAGACCCAGTACTTC. Protein product: CAWSLAGETQYF.

The chain joins TRBV29-1 to TRBJ2-7; 14 bases map to TRBD2. Unmatched junction bases numbered 2, after V lost 4 bases and J lost 3 bases. The CDR3 runs to 14 residues. Germline values: CDR1 SQVTM, CDR2 ANQGSEA. The CDR3 here is CSVGGTSGSYEQYF. Written as DNA, the CDR3 is TGCAGCGTTGGGGGGACTAGCGGGAGCTACGAGCAGTACTTC.

The gene calls are TRBV30 and TRBJ2-2; TRBD1 agrees at 7 bases. The CDR3 spans 10 residues. CDR1 is GTSNPN and CDR2 is SVGIG in the germline V gene (reference sequence). With 8 bases clipped from V and 14 bases from J, the junction kept 8 bases outside the gene matches. The CDR3 sequence: CAGWTGGLFF. CDR3 nucleotides: TGTGCCGGATGGACAGGAGGACTGTTTTTT.

This clone came up a few times. V usage is TRBV27 and J usage is TRBJ1-1; no firm D call. V gave up 1 base and J gave up 4 bases, with 10 bases separating them. The CDR3 is 14 residues long. Germline values: CDR1 MNHEY, CDR2 SMNVEV (reference sequence). The chain's CDR3 is CASSLLSSGTEAFF. The CDR3 DNA reads TGTGCCAGCAGTTTATTAAGTTCGGGCACTGAAGCTTTCTTT.

This clone was found a few times. The chain joins TRBV13 to TRBJ2-7; no definite D call. The germline CDR1 and CDR2 sequences are PRHDT and FYEKMQ (reference sequence). The V end was cut by 5 bases, the J end by 3 bases, with 17 bases between. The CDR3 runs 15 residues. Written as DNA, the CDR3 is TGTGCCAGCAGCCTCTCCCAGACTTTGTACTACGAGCAGTACTTC. It is translated as CASSLSQTLYYEQYF.

The CDR3 DNA reads as TGTGCCAGTAGTATGTACGAGGATACCTACGAGCAGTACTTC. It specifies CASSMYEDTYEQYF. V gene TRBV19 combines with J gene TRBJ2-7; D gene ambiguous. Per germline, CDR1 LNHDA and CDR2 SQIVND (reference sequence). V lost 3 bases to trimming and J lost 2 bases, with 11 bases between them. The CDR3 is made up of 14 amino acids.